This T cell receptor (beta chain) stems from a study of T cells in localized non-small cell lung cancer. Assay: immunoSEQ multiplex PCR; the TCRdb copy retains only in-frame clones and omits some. The table includes just under 35,000 clones, 75% to 95% detected once. The input for sequencing was peripheral blood mononuclear cells, taken before any cancer treatment. The sequence was obtained from a female donor older than 55 with stage II lung adenocarcinoma.

CDR3 amino acids: CASSLTGGAYSNQPQHF. As DNA, the CDR3 is TGTGCCAGCAGCCTGACAGGGGGCGCTTATAGCAATCAGCCCCAGCATTTT. The chain couples TRBV7-9 to TRBJ1-5; 10 bases match TRBD1. The ends lost 5 bases at V and 0 bases at J; junction bases unmatched: 7. In germline, CDR1 is SEHNR, CDR2 FQNEAQ (reference sequence). CDR3 length: 17 amino acids.